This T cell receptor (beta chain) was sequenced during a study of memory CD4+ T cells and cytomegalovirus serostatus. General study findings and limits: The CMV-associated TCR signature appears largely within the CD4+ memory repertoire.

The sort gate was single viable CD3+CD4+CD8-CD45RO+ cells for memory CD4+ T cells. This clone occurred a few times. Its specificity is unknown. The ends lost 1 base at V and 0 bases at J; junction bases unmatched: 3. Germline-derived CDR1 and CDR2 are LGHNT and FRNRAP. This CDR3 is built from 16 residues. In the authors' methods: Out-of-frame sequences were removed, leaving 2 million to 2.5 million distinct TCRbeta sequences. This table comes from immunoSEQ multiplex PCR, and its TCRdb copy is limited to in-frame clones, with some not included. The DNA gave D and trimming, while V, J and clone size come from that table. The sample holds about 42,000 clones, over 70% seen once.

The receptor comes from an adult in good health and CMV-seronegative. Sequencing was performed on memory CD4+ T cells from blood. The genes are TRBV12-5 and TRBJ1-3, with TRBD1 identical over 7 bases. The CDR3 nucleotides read TGTGCTAGTGGTTTGGCGACAGGGAGCTCTGGAAACACCATATATTTT. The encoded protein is CASGLATGSSGNTIYF.